This entry is about one T cell receptor (beta chain). Its antigen is not identified. Assay used: immunoSEQ multiplex PCR; TCRdb lists only in-frame clones, some missing. The data hold over 60,000 clones, with around 95% observed a single time. The entry originates in a study of cytomegalovirus exposure and HLA in healthy donors. Points from the study as a whole: There were over 150 TCR beta chains listed as cytomegalovirus-associated. In the roughly 120 validation repertoires, a later analysis found that first-cohort TCR clusters tended to co-occur.

The CDR3 spans 12 residues. Trimming took 2 bases from V and 6 from J; bases not matched to a gene: 0. Germline lookup yields CDR1 SGHRS and CDR2 YFSETQ. V usage is TRBV5-1 and J usage is TRBJ2-3, with 7 bases identical to TRBD1. The source is a man between 18 and 29 years old in good health and CMV-seronegative. Sample: PBMCs. The DNA of the CDR3 is TGCGCCAGCAGCTTAGGGGGCGATACGCAGTATTTT. Residues: CASSLGGDTQYF.